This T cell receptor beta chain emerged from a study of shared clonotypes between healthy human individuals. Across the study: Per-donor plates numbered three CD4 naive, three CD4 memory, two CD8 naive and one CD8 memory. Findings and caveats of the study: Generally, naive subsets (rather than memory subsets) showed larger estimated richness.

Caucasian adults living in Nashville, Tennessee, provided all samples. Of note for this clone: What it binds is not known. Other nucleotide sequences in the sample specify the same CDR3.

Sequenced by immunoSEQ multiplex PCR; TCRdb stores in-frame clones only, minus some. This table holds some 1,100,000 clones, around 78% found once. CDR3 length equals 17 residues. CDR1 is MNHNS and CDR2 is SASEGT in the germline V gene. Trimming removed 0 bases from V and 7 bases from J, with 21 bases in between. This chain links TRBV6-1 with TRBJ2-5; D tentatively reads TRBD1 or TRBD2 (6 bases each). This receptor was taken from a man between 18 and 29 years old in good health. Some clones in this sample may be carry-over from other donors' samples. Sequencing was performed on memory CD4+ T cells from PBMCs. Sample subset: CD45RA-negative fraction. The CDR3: CASSEARLGGRGRTQYF. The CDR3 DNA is TGTGCCAGCAGTGAAGCGAGGTTGGGGGGCCGCGGAAGGACCCAGTACTTC.